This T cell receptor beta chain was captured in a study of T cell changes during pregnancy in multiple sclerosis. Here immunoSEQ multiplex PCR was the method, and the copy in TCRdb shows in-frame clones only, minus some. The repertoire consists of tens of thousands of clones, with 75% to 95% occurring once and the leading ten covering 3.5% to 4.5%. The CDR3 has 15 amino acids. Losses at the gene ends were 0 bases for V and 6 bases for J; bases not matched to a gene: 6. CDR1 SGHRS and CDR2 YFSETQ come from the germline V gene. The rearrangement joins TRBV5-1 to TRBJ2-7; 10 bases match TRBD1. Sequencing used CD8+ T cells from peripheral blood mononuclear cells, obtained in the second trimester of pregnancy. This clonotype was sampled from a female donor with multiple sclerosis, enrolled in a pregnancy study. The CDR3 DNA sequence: TGCGCCAGCAGCTTGGGGGGGACAGGGGCCATCGAGCAGTACTTC. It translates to CASSLGGTGAIEQYF.